Presented here are 9 T cell receptor beta chains from one specimen sequenced in a study of T cell repertoires in ileal Crohn's disease. The time point here: neoterminal ileum biopsy at postoperative endoscopy, about 6 months after surgery. Data came from immunoSEQ multiplex PCR; TCRdb stores just in-frame clones and leaves some out. The data contain about 13,000 clones, about four fifths of them singletons. The sample comprised ileal tissue. The source is an adult with Crohn's disease.

The rearrangement links TRBV6-5 to TRBJ2-5, with no clear D. Trimming removed 1 base at V and 0 bases at J, with 3 bases between. CDR1 is MNHEY, CDR2 SVGAGI, per germline. The CDR3 sequence is 13 residues long. CDR3 nucleotide sequence: TGTGCCAGCAGTTACTTAAACCAAGAGACCCAGTACTTC. Protein sequence: CASSYLNQETQYF.

The J gene is TRBJ2-3, the V gene TRBV4-2, with D possibly matching TRBD2 (5 bases). The ends were cut back, 0 bases at V and 5 bases at J, with 12 bases in the middle. Looked up from germline, CDR1 is LGHNA and CDR2 is YNFKEQ. The CDR3 runs to 15 residues. This CDR3 is CASSQDGPRGDTQYF. CDR3 sequence (DNA): TGTGCCAGCAGCCAAGATGGACCCCGGGGAGATACGCAGTATTTT.

This chain links TRBV7-2 with TRBJ1-5; TRBD1 agrees at 7 bases. The germline gives CDR1 SGHTA, CDR2 FQGNSA. Unmatched junction bases numbered 8, after V lost 7 bases and J lost 5 bases. The CDR3 has 14 amino acids. In DNA form, the CDR3 reads TGTGCCAGCACCTCTAGACAGGGTGATCAGCCCCAGCATTTT. It is translated as CASTSRQGDQPQHF.

This clone has only a few counts. J is TRBJ1-4 and V is TRBV28, with a tentative D call TRBD1 (5 bases). The CDR3 length is 17 residues. Germline V gene data show CDR1 as MDHEN and CDR2 as SYDVKM. Trimming removed 4 bases at V and 4 bases at J, with 19 bases between. The CDR3 DNA sequence: TGTGCCAGCAGTTACACAGGTTTCTCACCTGGTAATGAAAAACTGTTTTTT. It specifies CASSYTGFSPGNEKLFF.

Only one count was recorded for this clone. This sequence joins TRBV9 and TRBJ2-3; TRBD2 aligns across 13 bases. Looked up from germline, CDR1 is SGDLS and CDR2 is YYNGEE. The CDR3 sequence is 17 residues long. With V trimmed by 0 bases and J by 5 bases, 6 bases remained unmatched. CDR3 bases: TGTGCCAGCAGCGTAGCTACACTAGCGGGGGGGCAAGATACGCAGTATTTT. Amino acids: CASSVATLAGGQDTQYF. The full variable domain, completed using reference TRBV9 and TRBJ2-3, is DSGVTQTPKHLITATGQRVTLRCSPRSGDLSVYWYQQSLDQGLQFLIQYYNGEERAKGNILERFSAQQFPDLHSELNLSSLELGDSALYFCASSVATLAGGQDTQYFGPGTRLTVL.

The chain combines TRBV7-2 with TRBJ2-1, with no clear D. Germline V gives CDR1 SGHTA, CDR2 FQGNSA. This CDR3 region has 15 residues. Trimming removed 2 bases from V and 2 bases from J, with 10 bases in between. CDR3 protein: CASSLQWRTYNEQFF. The CDR3 coding sequence is TGTGCCAGCAGCTTACAGTGGAGAACCTACAATGAGCAGTTCTTC.

The chain recombines TRBV27 with TRBJ2-1, with TRBD2 matching 8 bases. Germline CDR1 reads MNHEY; CDR2 reads SMNVEV (reference sequence). V lost 6 bases, J lost 4 bases, and 14 bases stayed unmatched. This CDR3 spans 17 amino acids. DNA for the CDR3: TGTGCCAGCAGAGGATGGGCTAGCGGGCGGGGTTACAATGAGCAGTTCTTC. This gives the protein CASRGWASGRGYNEQFF.

The chain couples TRBV7-2 to TRBJ1-6; D not resolved. The CDR3 has 18 amino acids. Germline values: CDR1 SGHTA, CDR2 FQGNSA. V lost 3 bases and J lost 0, with 15 bases in between. This chain's CDR3 is CASSLPSQSSSYNSPLHF. The CDR3 coding sequence is TGTGCCAGCAGCTTGCCGTCACAGTCGAGCTCCTATAATTCACCCCTCCACTTT.

The rearrangement joins TRBV7-2 to TRBJ2-5; 12 bases match TRBD1. Trimming removed 5 bases from V and 5 bases from J; junction bases left unmatched: 9. CDR3 size: 16 residues. CDR1 and CDR2 from the germline V gene are SGHTA and FQGNSA. The CDR3 sequence: CASSPSGTGGAETQYF. As DNA, the CDR3 is TGTGCCAGCAGCCCCTCCGGGACAGGGGGCGCGGAGACCCAGTACTTC.